The source of this T cell receptor beta chain is a study of blood T cells in healthy people across ages. Turning to the study itself: In model experiments, template switching was able to capture about one barcoded beta molecule for every two T cells that were present.

This clonotype was recorded many times. Together with a sample-barcoded 5' primer, a J-beta primer mix was included in a second PCR lasting about 6 to 11 cycles. Each cDNA molecule carried a tag from a template-switch adaptor that contained 12 random nucleotides. There were at least 3 million CDR3-containing paired-end reads obtained from each sample. TCRdb itself ran the 5' RACE reads through MiXCR, one entry per CDR3 protein. The data show 800,000 to 950,000 distinct CDR3 sequences, 35% to 40% seen once. Donor samples were obtained from healthy Caucasian individuals from Russia, aged about 6 to 100. Germline CDR1 reads KGHSH; CDR2 reads LQKENI. This CDR3 has 14 residues. The ends were cut back, 0 bases at V and 7 bases at J, with 12 bases in the middle.

The sequencing sample was made of blood. The sequence came from a man younger than 35 in good health. The chain is built from TRBV18 and TRBJ1-2; a weak D match, TRBD1 (5 bases). CDR3 region: CASSPPGDLGGYTF. CDR3 coding DNA: TGTGCCAGCTCACCACCGGGGGATTTGGGTGGCTACACCTTC. Filled out from reference TRBV18 and TRBJ1-2, the complete variable domain reads NAGVMQNPRHLVRRRGQEARLRCSPMKGHSHVYWYRQLPEEGLKFMVYLQKENIIDESGMPKERFSAEFPKEGPSILRIQQVVRGDSAAYFCASSPPGDLGGYTFGSGTRLTVV.